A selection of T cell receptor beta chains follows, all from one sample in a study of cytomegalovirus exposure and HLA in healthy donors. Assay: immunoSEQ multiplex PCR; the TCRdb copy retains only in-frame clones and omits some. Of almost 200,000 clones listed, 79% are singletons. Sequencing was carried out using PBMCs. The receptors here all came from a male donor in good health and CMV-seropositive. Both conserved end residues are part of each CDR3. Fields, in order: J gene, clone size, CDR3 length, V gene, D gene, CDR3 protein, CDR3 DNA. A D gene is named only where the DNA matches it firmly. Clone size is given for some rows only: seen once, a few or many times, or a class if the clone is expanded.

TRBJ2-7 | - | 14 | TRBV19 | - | CASSADRSRYEQYF | TGTGCCAGTAGTGCCGACAGGTCCCGTTACGAGCAGTACTTC
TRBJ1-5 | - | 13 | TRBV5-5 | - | CASSWAYNQPQHF | TGTGCCAGCAGCTGGGCATATAATCAGCCCCAGCATTTT
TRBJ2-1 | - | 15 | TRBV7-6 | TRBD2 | CASSLALGLADEQFF | TGTGCCAGCAGCTTAGCCCTCGGACTAGCGGACGAGCAGTTCTTC
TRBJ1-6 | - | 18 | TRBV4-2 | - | CASSQAGDGRSYNSPLHF | TGTGCCAGCAGCCAGGCAGGGGATGGAAGGTCCTATAATTCACCCCTCCACTTT
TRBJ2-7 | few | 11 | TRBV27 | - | CAARGPYEQYF | TGTGCCGCCCGAGGTCCCTACGAGCAGTACTTC
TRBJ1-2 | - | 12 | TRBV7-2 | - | CASSATFYGYTF | TGTGCCAGCAGCGCTACGTTCTATGGCTACACCTTC
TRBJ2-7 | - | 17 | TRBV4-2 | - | CASSQDAGGLGAYEQYF | TGTGCCAGCAGCCAAGACGCAGGGGGACTGGGGGCCTACGAGCAGTACTTC
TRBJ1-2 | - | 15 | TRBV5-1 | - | CASSSFGASDYGYTF | TGCGCCAGCAGCTCGTTTGGGGCGAGTGACTATGGCTACACCTTC
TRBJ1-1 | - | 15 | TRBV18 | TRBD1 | CASSALTGGNTEAFF | TGTGCCAGCTCAGCCTTGACAGGGGGGAACACTGAAGCTTTCTTT
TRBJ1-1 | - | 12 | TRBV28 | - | CASISEVTEAFF | TGTGCCAGCATTAGCGAGGTCACTGAAGCTTTCTTT
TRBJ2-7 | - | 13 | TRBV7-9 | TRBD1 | CSSSQNTGVEQYF | TGTTCCAGCAGCCAGAATACAGGGGTCGAGCAGTACTTC
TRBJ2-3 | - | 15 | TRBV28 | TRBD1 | CASSLTGAKADTQYF | TGTGCCAGCAGTTTAACAGGGGCTAAGGCCGATACGCAGTATTTT
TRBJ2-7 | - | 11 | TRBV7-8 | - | CASSFDYEQYF | TGTGCCAGCAGCTTCGACTACGAGCAGTACTTC
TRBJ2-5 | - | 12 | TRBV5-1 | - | CASRRLQETQYF | TGCGCCAGCAGAAGACTGCAAGAGACCCAGTACTTC
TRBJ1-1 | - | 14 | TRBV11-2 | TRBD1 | CASSSLRQGARSFF | TGTGCCAGCAGCTCGCTCCGACAGGGGGCCCGATCTTTCTTT
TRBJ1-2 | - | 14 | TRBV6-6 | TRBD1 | CASKRGTGNYGYTF | TGTGCCAGCAAAAGGGGGACAGGGAACTATGGCTACACCTTC
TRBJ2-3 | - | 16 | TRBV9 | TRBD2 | CASSDQLAGRSDTQYF | TGTGCCAGCAGCGATCAACTAGCGGGAAGGTCAGATACGCAGTATTTT
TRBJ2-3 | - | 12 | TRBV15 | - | CATSRRADTQYF | TGTGCCACCAGCAGGAGGGCAGATACGCAGTATTTT
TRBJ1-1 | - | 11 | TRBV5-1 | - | CASSYDTEAFF | TGCGCCAGCAGTTATGACACTGAAGCTTTCTTT
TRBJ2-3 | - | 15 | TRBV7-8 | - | CASSLAGKSTDTQYF | TGTGCCAGCAGCTTGGCGGGAAAGAGCACAGATACGCAGTATTTT
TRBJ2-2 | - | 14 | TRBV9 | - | CASRAGSNTGELFF | TGTGCCAGCAGGGCGGGTTCGAACACCGGGGAGCTGTTTTTT
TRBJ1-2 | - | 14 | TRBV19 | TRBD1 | CASSIGQGRFGYTF | TGTGCCAGTAGTATAGGACAGGGGAGGTTTGGCTACACCTTC